What follows are 28 T cell receptor beta chains derived from one specimen sequenced in a study of blood T cell repertoires in COVID-19. Measured with immunoSEQ multiplex PCR; TCRdb has only the in-frame clones, and not every one. The sample lists fewer than 250,000 clones; around 87% were seen once. The sequenced sample was peripheral blood. The source is a man aged 60 to 75 with acute or convalescent COVID-19.

The gene calls are TRBV5-1 and TRBJ2-7; TRBD2 agrees at 8 bases. Looked up from germline, CDR1 is SGHRS and CDR2 is YFSETQ. V was pared by 2 bases and J by 2 bases, with 3 bases of the junction left unmatched. The length of the CDR3 is 14 residues. The CDR3: CASSLTSGPYEQYF. CDR3 bases: TGCGCCAGCAGCTTAACTAGCGGCCCCTACGAGCAGTACTTC.

CDR3 in amino acids: CSVQGLSSYNEQFF. CDR3 nucleotide sequence: TGCAGCGTTCAGGGATTGAGCTCCTACAATGAGCAGTTCTTC. The rearrangement links TRBV29-1 to TRBJ2-1; D possibly corresponds to TRBD1 (5 bases). Germline CDR1 is SQVTM and CDR2 is ANQGSEA. V lost 5 bases and J lost 0, with 11 bases in between. This CDR3 is 14 amino acids long.

The gene calls are TRBV3-1 (or the pseudogene TRBV3-2) and TRBJ2-3, with D hard to call. The V end lost 4 bases, the J end lost 2 bases, and 16 bases lay between the germline ends. In germline, CDR1 is LGHDT, CDR2 YNNKEL (reference sequence). This CDR3 comprises 16 residues. DNA for the CDR3: TGTGCCAGCAGCCTTCGTTTTTCTGGCACCACAGATACGCAGTATTTT. This sequence encodes CASSLRFSGTTDTQYF.

The gene calls are TRBV10-3 and TRBJ2-1, with D tentatively TRBD1 (5 bases). The CDR3 has 15 amino acids. Germline lookup yields CDR1 ENHRY and CDR2 SYGVKD. V was shortened by 0 bases and J by 3 bases, with 9 bases between the two germline ends. CDR3 in DNA: TGTGCCATCAGTGAGTCCGGGCAGGGCTACAATGAGCAGTTCTTC. The encoded protein is CAISESGQGYNEQFF.

The rearrangement links TRBV12-3 or TRBV12-4 to TRBJ1-3; D might be TRBD1 (6 bases). The CDR3 totals 11 residues. Trimming removed 7 bases at V and 13 bases at J, with 14 bases between. The DNA of the CDR3 is TGTGCCAGCACTGGGGGGGGACAAATATATTTT. This encodes CASTGGGQIYF.

This chain links TRBV11-2 with TRBJ2-7, with 7 bases lining up with TRBD1. The length of the CDR3 is 15 residues. Germline V gives CDR1 SGHAT, CDR2 FQNNGV. Losses at the gene ends were 7 bases for V and 3 bases for J; bases not matched to a gene: 12. The CDR3 protein is CASKRAVGGYYEQYF. The CDR3 coding sequence is TGTGCCAGCAAAAGGGCCGTAGGGGGCTACTACGAGCAGTACTTC.

The rearrangement joins TRBV6-5 to TRBJ1-1; the match to TRBD1 covers 7 bases. The J segment lost 4 bases and the V segment lost 0 bases, leaving 5 bases of the junction unmatched. CDR1 and CDR2 from the germline V gene are MNHEY and SVGAGI. The CDR3 is 15 residues long. This chain's CDR3 is CASSYSRQGGTEAFF. The CDR3 DNA sequence: TGTGCCAGCAGTTACTCGAGACAGGGAGGCACTGAAGCTTTCTTT.

This chain joins TRBV27 and TRBJ2-1; the D gene is possibly TRBD1 (5 bases). The V gene's germline CDR1 is MNHEY and CDR2 SMNVEV (reference sequence). V lost 2 bases and J lost 7, with 9 bases in between. The CDR3 is 13 amino acids. Written as DNA, the CDR3 is TGTGCCAGCAGTTTACCTACAGGAAATGAGCAGTTCTTC. Protein sequence: CASSLPTGNEQFF.

The chain combines TRBV7-8 with TRBJ1-2, with 12 nucleotides matching TRBD1. This CDR3 has 17 residues. Germline-derived CDR1 and CDR2 are SGHVS and FQNEAQ. V shed 5 bases and J 4 bases; nucleotides not matched to a gene: 11. The CDR3 DNA is TGTGCCAGCAGCCCCAGTCCCGGGACAGGGGGCGGCTATGGCTACACCTTC. It translates to CASSPSPGTGGGYGYTF.

The chain links TRBV11-3 to TRBJ2-5, with 11 bases identical to TRBD1. The CDR3 length is 16 residues. Germline loops: CDR1 SGHNT, CDR2 YENEEA. Unmatched junction bases numbered 6, after V lost 5 bases and J lost 1 base. CDR3 protein: CASSPGTGGFQETQYF. The CDR3 bases are TGTGCCAGCAGCCCAGGGACAGGGGGTTTCCAAGAGACCCAGTACTTC.

The gene calls are TRBV3-1 (or the pseudogene TRBV3-2) and TRBJ2-4; 11 nucleotides align to TRBD2. The CDR3 has 18 amino acids. Per the germline V gene, CDR1 is LGHDT and CDR2 is YNNKEL (reference sequence). Trimming cost V 0 bases and J 3 bases; bases outside gene matches: 7. The CDR3: CASSQEASGGYDKNIQYF. As DNA, the CDR3 is TGTGCCAGCAGCCAAGAGGCTAGCGGGGGGTATGACAAAAACATTCAGTACTTC.

The CDR3 sequence: CASSSGGGRGNRSTEAFF. DNA for the CDR3: TGTGCCAGCAGCTCGGGTGGAGGAAGAGGTAATCGTAGCACTGAAGCTTTCTTT. The gene calls are TRBV11-2 and TRBJ1-1; D not certain. The V gene's germline CDR1 is SGHAT and CDR2 FQNNGV. CDR3 length: 18 amino acids. The germline V and J ends were trimmed by 4 bases and 4 bases, with 25 bases remaining between them.

The CDR3 DNA is TGTGCCAGCAGCGTAGATTATCCCTCACAGGGGTCTGGCTACACCTTC. It specifies CASSVDYPSQGSGYTF. This rearrangement joins TRBV9 to TRBJ1-2, with TRBD1 matching over 7 bases. Germline lookup yields CDR1 SGDLS and CDR2 YYNGEE. The CDR3 consists of 16 residues. With 0 bases clipped from V and 7 bases from J, the junction kept 12 bases outside the gene matches.

The CDR3 loop reads CASSYGQGGTTDTQYF. The CDR3 coding sequence is TGTGCCAGCAGTTACGGACAGGGGGGAACCACAGATACGCAGTATTTT. This chain links TRBV27 with TRBJ2-3; TRBD1 matches at 10 bases. Germline CDR1 and CDR2: MNHEY and SMNVEV (reference sequence). This CDR3 region has 16 residues. The V and J ends lost 4 bases and 2 bases, in that order; junction bases with no gene match: 6.

This clone was detected only a few times. V and J are TRBV20-1 and TRBJ1-1; maybe TRBD1 (5 bases). Germline assignment: CDR1 DFQATT and CDR2 SNEGSKA (reference sequence). V was shortened by 1 base and J by 11 bases, with 11 bases between the two germline ends. The CDR3 loop spans 11 amino acids. The DNA of the CDR3 is TGCAGTGCTAGAGTTGTGGACAAGGCTTTCTTT. This sequence encodes CSARVVDKAFF.

The V call is TRBV7-9, the J call TRBJ2-2, with TRBD1 identical over 9 bases. Losses at the gene ends were 5 bases for V and 3 bases for J; bases not matched to a gene: 7. CDR1 and CDR2 from the germline V gene are SEHNR and FQNEAQ (reference sequence). This CDR3 contains 16 residues. The CDR3 protein is CASSPDRGVYTGELFF. CDR3 in DNA: TGTGCCAGCAGCCCCGACAGGGGGGTCTACACCGGGGAGCTGTTTTTT.

The CDR3 nucleotides are TGTGCCAGCAGCCAAGATGTGAGGGTTTTAGACTATGGCTACACCTTC. Translated: CASSQDVRVLDYGYTF. J is TRBJ1-2 and V is TRBV3-1 (or the pseudogene TRBV3-2); D gene uncertain. Deletions cut 0 bases from V and 3 bases from J, with 14 bases between. Germline lookup yields CDR1 LGHDT and CDR2 YNNKEL (reference sequence). This CDR3 has 16 residues.

The gene calls are TRBV6-2 or TRBV6-3 and TRBJ2-1; TRBD2 aligns across 11 bases. V gave up 5 bases and J gave up 10 bases; unmatched junction bases: 7. This CDR3 region has 14 residues. CDR1 is MNHEY and CDR2 is SVGEGT in the germline V gene. The DNA of the CDR3 is TGTGCCAGCAGTAGGACTAGCGGGCCCGGAGAGCAGTTCTTC. Residues: CASSRTSGPGEQFF.

J is TRBJ1-1 and V is TRBV5-6, with D hard to call. Germline values: CDR1 SGHDT, CDR2 YYEEEE. The CDR3 is 16 amino acids. V was trimmed by 2 bases and J by 1 base, leaving 15 bases between them. CDR3 bases: TGTGCCAGCAGCTTCCCTAAACTCGCCCCGAACACTGAAGCTTTCTTT. Amino acids: CASSFPKLAPNTEAFF. Supplemented by reference TRBV5-6 and TRBJ1-1, the full variable domain reads DAGVTQSPTHLIKTRGQQVTLRCSPKSGHDTVSWYQQALGQGPQFIFQYYEEEERQRGNFPDRFSGHQFPNYSSELNVNALLLGDSALYLCASSFPKLAPNTEAFFGQGTRLTVV.

The chain combines TRBV5-8 with TRBJ2-2; TRBD2 matches 11 bases. CDR1 is SGHTS, CDR2 YDEGEE, per germline. CDR3 length equals 17 residues. V gave up 1 base and J gave up 2 bases; unmatched junction bases: 4. The CDR3 sequence is CASSLTGTSGNTGELFF. CDR3 in DNA: TGTGCCAGCAGCTTGACCGGGACTAGCGGCAACACCGGGGAGCTGTTTTTT.

The chain has TRBV28 and TRBJ2-7, with 8 bases identical to TRBD1. The junction had 2 bases not matched to a gene; V was cut back by 7 bases and J by 6 bases. CDR1 and CDR2 from the germline V gene are MDHEN and SYDVKM. There are 11 residues in the CDR3. The CDR3 DNA reads as TGTGCCAGCACGGACAGGGTCGAGCAGTACTTC. Its translation is CASTDRVEQYF.

The chain recombines TRBV6-4 with TRBJ2-3; TRBD1 aligns across 7 bases. The germline V gene has CDR1 MRHNA and CDR2 SNTAGT. This CDR3 region has 14 residues. V shed 3 bases, J shed 5 bases, and the junction held 5 bases outside the gene matches. In nucleotides, the CDR3 is TGTGCCAGCAGTGAGGGACAGTCGATAGATACGCAGTATTTT. Protein sequence: CASSEGQSIDTQYF.

V and J are TRBV7-2 and TRBJ2-1; 9 bases align to TRBD2. After removal of 5 bases from V and 9 bases from J, the junction contained 17 bases not matched to a gene. The CDR3 consists of 17 residues. Germline V gene lookup returns CDR1 SGHTA and CDR2 FQGNSA. CDR3 region: CASSPYRGGGAGAEQFF. In nucleotides, the CDR3 is TGTGCCAGCAGCCCCTATAGAGGCGGGGGGGCTGGCGCTGAGCAGTTCTTC.

The chain is built from TRBV4-1 and TRBJ1-2, with D maybe TRBD1 (5 bases). This CDR3 region has 16 residues. The germline CDR1 and CDR2 sequences are MGHRA and YSYEKL. V was clipped by 4 bases and J by 2 bases, with 17 bases between them. CDR3 in amino acids: CASSREGAGTNYGYTF. The DNA of the CDR3 is TGCGCCAGCAGCCGCGAGGGTGCGGGGACCAACTATGGCTACACCTTC.

This chain joins TRBV4-2 and TRBJ2-7, with 7 positions matching TRBD2. The V gene's germline CDR1 is LGHNA and CDR2 YNFKEQ. The CDR3 totals 18 residues. Trimming cost V 0 bases and J 1 base; bases outside gene matches: 12. CDR3 region: CASSQDLKNLGGSYEQYF. CDR3 bases: TGTGCCAGCAGCCAAGATTTGAAAAATCTGGGGGGGTCCTACGAGCAGTACTTC.

The V call is TRBV5-4, the J call TRBJ2-1; perhaps TRBD2 as D (5 bases). The CDR3 spans 16 residues. Trimming cost V 1 base and J 7 bases, with 18 bases left between them. Germline CDR1 SGHNT, CDR2 YYREEE (reference sequence). The CDR3 DNA follows: TGTGCCAGCAGCTTGTGGTTGGGAGCTGTGGGGAATGAGCAGTTCTTC. This codes for CASSLWLGAVGNEQFF.

The rearrangement joins TRBV9 to TRBJ2-1; tentatively, D is TRBD1 (7 bases). Trimming pared 6 bases from V and 7 bases from J, leaving 26 bases between. The length of the CDR3 is 17 residues. Looked up from germline, CDR1 is SGDLS and CDR2 is YYNGEE. The CDR3 region is CASTRGSQTGILNEQFF. CDR3 nucleotides: TGTGCCAGCACCCGGGGGTCCCAGACAGGGATTCTTAATGAGCAGTTCTTC.

V usage is TRBV18 and J usage is TRBJ1-2; TRBD1 is a possible D gene (5 bases). Germline V gives CDR1 KGHSH, CDR2 LQKENI. This CDR3 comprises 15 residues. Deletions cut 2 bases from V and 1 base from J, with 11 bases between. The CDR3, as DNA: TGTGCCAGCTCACCAAGGGCCGACAGTAACTATGGCTACACCTTC. Residues: CASSPRADSNYGYTF.